The 8 T cell receptor beta chains below come from one sample, sequenced in a study of blood T cell repertoires in COVID-19. Profiling relied on immunoSEQ multiplex PCR, and the TCRdb table lists in-frame clones only, not all of them. The data contain 70,000 to 90,000 clones, approximately 86% of them singletons. Sequenced sample: peripheral blood. The receptors were sampled from an elderly man with COVID-19, enrolled during active disease.

The chain is built from TRBV5-4 and TRBJ2-1; 12 bases match TRBD2. This CDR3 contains 18 residues. Germline loops: CDR1 SGHNT, CDR2 YYREEE (reference sequence). The trim removed 3 bases at V and 0 bases at J, leaving 7 bases unmatched. The CDR3 reads CASSSGLAGGASYNEQFF. The CDR3 region has the DNA TGTGCCAGCAGCTCGGGACTAGCGGGTGGGGCCTCCTACAATGAGCAGTTCTTC.

The chain recombines TRBV19 with TRBJ1-6; 10 bases align to TRBD1. Per the germline V gene, CDR1 is LNHDA and CDR2 is SQIVND (reference sequence). The CDR3 is 15 amino acids. The V gene end was trimmed by 4 bases and the J gene end by 9 bases; junction bases not matched to a gene: 6. The CDR3 nucleotides read TGTGCCAGTAGTACCGGGACAGGGGTTACTTCACCCCTCCACTTT. It encodes CASSTGTGVTSPLHF.

In its sample, this clone was seen a few times. V and J are TRBV12-2 and TRBJ1-3; TRBD1, the table's D call, lacks a check against the DNA. TRBV12-2 counts as a pseudogene. This CDR3 is 21 amino acids long. This CDR3 reads CASRRTLRQGPFPCSGNTIYF. As DNA, the CDR3 is TGTGCAAGTCGCCGAACCTTACGACAGGGACCCTTTCCCTGCTCTGGAAACACCATATATTTT.

The chain has TRBV6-4 and TRBJ1-1; D is unclear. V was trimmed by 6 bases and J by 3 bases, leaving 11 bases between them. In germline, CDR1 is MRHNA, CDR2 SNTAGT. The CDR3 consists of 13 residues. CDR3 in DNA: TGTGCCAGCAGCGAACAGAGGGACACTGAAGCTTTCTTT. This gives the protein CASSEQRDTEAFF.

The chain links TRBV7-9 to TRBJ2-3; D possibly corresponds to TRBD1 (6 bases). V was shortened by 4 bases and J by 6 bases, with 14 bases between the two germline ends. The CDR3 spans 14 residues. The germline V gene has CDR1 SEHNR and CDR2 FQNEAQ (reference sequence). In DNA, the CDR3 is TGTGCCAGCAGCTCTACCACAGGGTCCGATACGCAGTATTTT. Amino acid sequence: CASSSTTGSDTQYF.

A word on this clone: In the same sample, other DNA sequences code for this CDR3. This rearrangement joins TRBV19 to TRBJ1-5, with D possibly being TRBD1 (6 bases). The V end was cut by 3 bases, the J end by 3 bases, with 9 bases between. The CDR3 loop spans 14 amino acids. Germline lookup yields CDR1 LNHDA and CDR2 SQIVND (reference sequence). CDR3 sequence reads: CASSIGGLNQPQHF. The CDR3, as DNA: TGTGCCAGTAGTATTGGGGGCCTCAATCAGCCCCAGCATTTT.

V and J are TRBV3-1 (or the pseudogene TRBV3-2) and TRBJ2-5, with 9 nucleotides matching TRBD1. The ends lost 1 base at V and 2 bases at J; junction bases unmatched: 5. CDR1 and CDR2 (germline): LGHDT, YNNKEL (reference sequence). The CDR3 is 16 residues long. The CDR3 spells CASSQATGGGQETQYF. CDR3 DNA sequence: TGTGCCAGCAGCCAAGCTACAGGGGGCGGGCAAGAGACCCAGTACTTC.

This clone was counted once. This sequence joins TRBV2 and TRBJ2-1, with 9 bases identical to TRBD2. With V trimmed by 5 bases and J by 4 bases, 6 bases remained unmatched. The CDR3 covers 15 residues. Germline V CDR1 and CDR2: SNHLY, FYNNEI. The CDR3 loop is CASSRLAGAYNEQFF. CDR3 sequence (DNA): TGTGCCAGCAGTCGTTTAGCGGGGGCGTACAATGAGCAGTTCTTC.